Following are 17 T cell receptor beta chains from one sample sequenced in a study of cytomegalovirus exposure and HLA in healthy donors (TCRdb year 2017). Libraries were constructed by the immunoSEQ multiplex PCR assay. The multiplex PCR relied on a mix of 60 forward primers for TCR Vbeta segments and 13 reverse primers for TCR Jbeta segments. TCRdb re-hosts the immuneACCESS table, in-frame sequences only. Its copies lack some clones; in the studies checked, an unresolved V gene accounts for under half of them, and the cause for the rest is not known. This sample is represented by roughly 250,000 clones; about four fifths of them were singletons. The top ten hold about 0.28% of the sample. Sequencing was carried out using PBMCs. Receptors were obtained from a girl aged 2 to 9 in good health and CMV-seronegative.

This clone has more than one count but fewer than ten. The chain uses TRBV7-9 and TRBJ1-2, with 10 nucleotides matching TRBD1. CDR1 SEHNR and CDR2 FQNEAQ come from the germline V gene (reference sequence). The CDR3 loop spans 16 amino acids. V was clipped by 5 bases and J by 2 bases; unmatched bases: 8. The CDR3 region is CASSEGQGLKNYGYTF. For the CDR3, the DNA is TGTGCCAGCAGCGAGGGACAGGGGCTCAAAAACTATGGCTACACCTTC.

The V gene is TRBV2, the J gene TRBJ2-2, with 7 bases matching TRBD2. Germline loops: CDR1 SNHLY, CDR2 FYNNEI. V was clipped by 6 bases and J by 1 base; unmatched bases: 2. The CDR3 extends over 14 amino acids. CDR3 amino acids: CASRAGRNTGELFF. CDR3 nucleotide sequence: TGTGCCAGCAGAGCGGGGAGGAACACCGGGGAGCTGTTTTTT.

The chain employs TRBV9 and TRBJ2-7; 9 bases map to TRBD2. The V and J ends lost 3 bases and 7 bases, in that order; junction bases with no gene match: 11. Germline CDR1 is SGDLS and CDR2 is YYNGEE. The CDR3 is 15 residues long. CDR3 loop: CASSASGERGREQYF. The DNA for the CDR3 is TGTGCCAGCAGCGCTAGCGGGGAACGGGGTCGGGAGCAGTACTTC.

CDR3 nucleotide sequence: TGTGCCAGCAGCTCGGGGACAGGGGGCATGTTGGTGGAGACCCAGTACTTC. Its protein is CASSSGTGGMLVETQYF. The V gene is TRBV5-4, the J gene TRBJ2-5; TRBD1 matches 12 bases. CDR1 SGHNT and CDR2 YYREEE come from the germline V gene (reference sequence). J gave up 5 bases and V 3 bases, and 11 bases lay outside the gene matches. CDR3 length: 17 residues.

A few counts support this clone. V usage is TRBV12-5 and J usage is TRBJ2-7; 14 nucleotides line up with TRBD2. With 5 bases clipped from V and 0 bases from J, the junction kept 3 bases outside the gene matches. CDR1 LGHNT and CDR2 FRNRAP come from the germline V gene. This CDR3 spans 16 amino acids. The CDR3 protein is CASGGLAGGPSYEQYF. CDR3 bases: TGTGCTAGTGGTGGACTAGCGGGAGGCCCCTCCTACGAGCAGTACTTC.

The rearrangement joins TRBV5-1 to TRBJ2-7, with TRBD2 matching over 9 bases. CDR1 SGHRS and CDR2 YFSETQ come from the germline V gene. The CDR3 loop spans 17 amino acids. V shed 3 bases and J 2 bases; nucleotides not matched to a gene: 12. CDR3 in DNA: TGCGCCAGCAGCTCCCAACATCTAGCGGGAAATGCCTACGAGCAGTACTTC. Translating gives CASSSQHLAGNAYEQYF.

This clone has just one count. The chain recombines TRBV27 with TRBJ2-2; D is possibly TRBD1 (6 bases). The CDR3 covers 15 residues. The V gene's germline CDR1 is MNHEY and CDR2 SMNVEV (reference sequence). Trimming stripped 3 bases from V and 6 bases from J, with 14 bases between. CDR3 amino acids: CASSLSAGVAGELFF. The DNA of the CDR3 is TGTGCCAGCAGTTTGAGTGCAGGGGTGGCCGGGGAGCTGTTTTTT.

J is TRBJ2-3 and V is TRBV5-1; TRBD2 matches 10 bases. This CDR3 contains 17 residues. CDR1 is SGHRS, CDR2 YFSETQ, per germline. The junction had 7 bases not matched to a gene; V was cut back by 3 bases and J by 0 bases. The CDR3 loop is CASSSRTSGSSTDTQYF. As DNA, the CDR3 is TGCGCCAGCAGCTCCCGGACTAGCGGTTCTAGCACAGATACGCAGTATTTT.

The genes are TRBV6-5 and TRBJ2-7; TRBD1 aligns across 8 bases. This CDR3 spans 13 amino acids. The ends lost 8 bases at V and 3 bases at J; junction bases unmatched: 6. CDR1 is MNHEY and CDR2 is SVGAGI in the germline V gene. CDR3 amino acids: CASSPGQVYEQYF. The CDR3 coding sequence is TGTGCCAGCTCCCCGGGACAGGTCTACGAGCAGTACTTC.

The J gene is TRBJ1-5, the V gene TRBV18; 7 bases match TRBD1. J was trimmed by 7 bases and V by 3 bases; bases with no gene match: 9. The germline V gene has CDR1 KGHSH and CDR2 LQKENI. CDR3 size: 15 residues. The DNA of the CDR3 is TGTGCCAGCTCACCTGGACAGGTCAGGGGGCAGCCCCAGCATTTT. Protein sequence: CASSPGQVRGQPQHF.

The chain joins TRBV13 to TRBJ2-2; D is unresolved. The CDR3 contains 12 residues. Trimming stripped 7 bases from V and 3 bases from J, with 6 bases between. CDR1 and CDR2 (germline): PRHDT, FYEKMQ (reference sequence). The CDR3 DNA reads as TGTGCCAGCACGTATTACACCGGGGAGCTGTTTTTT. Protein: CASTYYTGELFF.

The chain combines TRBV2 with TRBJ2-7; tentative D call: TRBD1 (5 bases). The CDR3 runs to 13 residues. Trimming shortened V by 9 bases and J by 1 base, and 13 bases separated the two germline ends. CDR1 is SNHLY and CDR2 is FYNNEI in the germline V gene. The DNA for the CDR3 is TGTGCCAGTGGGGTCCAGGGATCCTACGAGCAGTACTTC. This encodes CASGVQGSYEQYF.

This clone occurred once. This chain connects TRBV30 to TRBJ2-1; a possible D gene is TRBD2 (7 bases). V dropped 1 base and J dropped 0 bases, with 10 bases sitting between them. CDR1 and CDR2 from the germline V gene are GTSNPN and SVGIG (reference sequence). There are 15 residues in the CDR3. The CDR3 nucleotides are TGTGCCTGGAGTGGCGGGGGCCACTCCTACAATGAGCAGTTCTTC. It encodes CAWSGGGHSYNEQFF. The full variable domain, its missing parts supplied by reference TRBV30 and TRBJ2-1, is SQTIHQWPATLVQPVGSPLSLECTVEGTSNPNLYWYRQAAGRGLQLLFYSVGIGQISSEVPQNLSASRPQDRQFILSSKKLLLSDSGFYLCAWSGGGHSYNEQFFGPGTRLTVL.

The genes are TRBV7-2 and TRBJ2-2; 10 bases map to TRBD2. Trimming cost V 5 bases and J 6 bases; bases outside gene matches: 9. This CDR3 comprises 16 residues. Germline V gene lookup returns CDR1 SGHTA and CDR2 FQGNSA. The DNA for the CDR3 is TGTGCCAGCAGCGGGGAGCGGGGGGGGAAACCCGGGGAGCTGTTTTTT. It translates to CASSGERGGKPGELFF.

V gene TRBV28 combines with J gene TRBJ2-7, with 7 bases identical to TRBD2. Per the germline V gene, CDR1 is MDHEN and CDR2 is SYDVKM. The CDR3 extends over 14 amino acids. Trimming removed 3 bases from V and 2 bases from J; junction bases left unmatched: 4. CDR3 protein: CASSFGGSPYEQYF. The CDR3 bases are TGTGCCAGCAGTTTCGGCGGGAGCCCCTACGAGCAGTACTTC.

This clone was seen once. The chain is built from TRBV5-8 and TRBJ1-5, with D perhaps matching TRBD1 (5 bases). CDR1 and CDR2 from the germline V gene are SGHTS and YDEGEE. V dropped 0 bases and J dropped 6 bases, with 19 bases sitting between them. This CDR3 spans 17 amino acids. CDR3 DNA: TGTGCCAGCAGCTTGGAGATCACAGGCGGCGTCGGTCAGCCCCAGCATTTT. This translates into CASSLEITGGVGQPQHF.

This chain connects TRBV9 to TRBJ2-2; D uncertain. Trimming left V 0 bases short and J 1 base short, with 4 bases between. Germline V gene lookup returns CDR1 SGDLS and CDR2 YYNGEE. This CDR3 is 14 amino acids long. Written as DNA, the CDR3 is TGTGCCAGCAGCGTAGTTATGAACACCGGGGAGCTGTTTTTT. Translation gives CASSVVMNTGELFF.